The 7 T cell receptor beta chains below come from one sample, sequenced in a study of beta chain features in type 1 diabetes. Expressed TCRB transcripts were sequenced, since all the RNA that had been isolated was reverse transcribed. Sequencing was performed with immunoSEQ multiplex PCR; in TCRdb, only in-frame clones are kept and a portion is missing. The profile shows hundreds of thousands of clones, about 29% of them singletons. Material for sequencing was naive CD4+ T cells from blood. The origin of the receptors is a man in his late teens or twenties in good health.

The chain uses TRBV7-2 and TRBJ2-5, with TRBD2 as a possible D gene (6 bases). V lost 1 base to trimming and J lost 3 bases, with 12 bases between them. Looked up from germline, CDR1 is SGHTA and CDR2 is FQGNSA. This CDR3 contains 15 residues. Here the CDR3 reads CASSLVRGREETQYF. For the CDR3, the DNA is TGTGCCAGCAGCTTAGTGCGGGGTAGAGAAGAGACCCAGTACTTC.

This clone was found a few times. The chain uses TRBV19 and TRBJ2-7; D gene unclear. The CDR3 is 12 amino acids. Germline V gene lookup returns CDR1 LNHDA and CDR2 SQIVND (reference sequence). V was trimmed by 3 bases and J by 6 bases, leaving 9 bases between them. CDR3 loop: CASSIGRTEQYF. CDR3 nucleotides: TGTGCCAGTAGTATCGGACGGACCGAGCAGTACTTC.

As for this clone: Other DNA sequences from this sample encode an identical CDR3 as well. The chain has TRBV9 and TRBJ2-7; the D is unclear. Trimming removed 0 bases from V and 1 base from J, with 8 bases in between. The CDR3 loop spans 14 amino acids. Germline V lookup: CDR1 SGDLS, CDR2 YYNGEE. The CDR3 sequence: CASSVAGQSYEQYF. The CDR3 DNA sequence: TGTGCCAGCAGCGTAGCGGGCCAGTCCTACGAGCAGTACTTC.

This clone was seen a few times. Its ends do not fully match the called genes, so a read error is possible. The V gene is TRBV6-5, the J gene TRBJ2-1, with D perhaps TRBD1 (6 bases). CDR1 is MNHEY and CDR2 is SVGAGI in the germline V gene. This CDR3 has 15 residues. The chain's CDR3 is CASSFRQVSDNEQFF. DNA of the CDR3: TGTGCCAGCAGTTTCAGACAGGTCTCCGACAATGAGCAGTTCTTC.

This clone was detected a few times. This chain connects TRBV30 to TRBJ1-1; perhaps TRBD1 as D (6 bases). V was clipped by 3 bases and J by 5 bases, with 10 bases between them. Germline lookup yields CDR1 GTSNPN and CDR2 SVGIG (reference sequence). The CDR3 loop spans 12 amino acids. The CDR3 DNA reads TGTGCCTGGAGGGGGGACATTACTGAAGCTTTCTTT. Translated: CAWRGDITEAFF.

This clone has just a few counts. The chain is built from TRBV7-3 and TRBJ2-1, with 7 positions matching TRBD2. CDR1 is SGHTA and CDR2 is FQGTGA in the germline V gene. The V segment lost 3 bases and the J segment 5 bases; nucleotides outside the gene matches: 1. The CDR3 totals 13 residues. This chain's CDR3 is CASSLSGNNEQFF. The CDR3 coding sequence is TGTGCCAGCAGCTTGAGCGGGAACAATGAGCAGTTCTTC.

This clone was picked up a small number of times. The chain joins TRBV10-3 to TRBJ2-3; the match to TRBD2 covers 11 bases. This CDR3 region has 15 residues. Germline-derived CDR1 and CDR2 are ENHRY and SYGVKD. Trimming cost V 6 bases and J 4 bases; bases outside gene matches: 6. CDR3 in DNA: TGTGCCATCAGGGAACTAGCGGGAGACGCAGATACGCAGTATTTT. Its translation: CAIRELAGDADTQYF.